These T cell receptor beta chains were read from a single sample in a study of blood T cell repertoires in COVID-19. Some clones are missing from TCRdb's copy, which holds only in-frame ones; the method was immunoSEQ multiplex PCR. This table holds roughly 330,000 clones, 87% found once. Sequenced: PBMCs or T cells enriched from blood (not recorded which). Source of these receptors: a young woman who had recovered from COVID-19. The CDR3 runs from the conserved cysteine through the conserved F or W. Each record gives: J gene, clone size, V gene, D gene, CDR3 protein, CDR3 DNA. D genes are given only for firm matches. Some rows mark clone size as missing; the rest say once, few, many or name a class of expanded clone.

J: TRBJ1-6
size: .
V: TRBV10-2
D: .
CDR3: CASRAGTPNSPLHF
DNA: TGCGCCAGCAGGGCCGGGACACCTAATTCACCCCTCCACTTT

J: TRBJ2-1
size: .
V: TRBV12-3/TRBV12-4
D: TRBD2
CDR3: CASRILAVNEQFF
DNA: TGTGCCAGCAGGATACTAGCGGTTAATGAGCAGTTCTTC

J: TRBJ1-5
size: few
V: TRBV20-1
D: TRBD1
CDR3: CSASVAGTGNGQPQHF
DNA: TGCAGTGCTAGTGTCGCCGGGACAGGGAACGGTCAGCCCCAGCATTTT

J: TRBJ1-5
size: few
V: TRBV6-2/TRBV6-3
D: .
CDR3: CASSSLDRYQPQHF
DNA: TGTGCCAGCAGTTCCCTCGACAGGTATCAGCCCCAGCATTTT

J: TRBJ2-5
size: .
V: TRBV7-2
D: .
CDR3: CASSLEGLETQYF
DNA: TGTGCCAGCAGCTTAGAGGGGTTAGAGACCCAGTACTTC

J: TRBJ2-2
size: .
V: TRBV2
D: TRBD2
CDR3: CASSGNGLAGEANTGELFF
DNA: TGTGCCAGCAGTGGTAATGGACTAGCGGGGGAAGCGAACACCGGGGAGCTGTTTTTT

J: TRBJ1-2
size: once
V: TRBV11-1
D: .
CDR3: CASSPTLRYGYTF
DNA: TGTGCCAGCAGCCCTACCTTGAGGTATGGCTACACCTTC

J: TRBJ1-2
size: .
V: TRBV4-1
D: TRBD1
CDR3: CASSGQGAHNYGYTF
DNA: TGCGCCAGCAGCGGACAGGGGGCTCATAACTATGGCTACACCTTC

J: TRBJ2-5
size: .
V: TRBV18
D: TRBD1
CDR3: CASSTGPRETQYF
DNA: TGTGCCAGCTCGACAGGGCCCAGAGAGACCCAGTACTTC

J: TRBJ2-5
size: .
V: TRBV3-1/TRBV3-2
D: TRBD2
CDR3: CASSQEGLPRQETQYF
DNA: TGTGCCAGCAGCCAAGAGGGACTACCTCGCCAAGAGACCCAGTACTTC

J: TRBJ2-7
size: .
V: TRBV28
D: TRBD2
CDR3: CASSRAGLSYEQYF
DNA: TGTGCCAGCAGTCGAGCGGGGCTCTCCTACGAGCAGTACTTC

J: TRBJ2-7
size: .
V: TRBV4-1
D: TRBD2
CDR3: CASSPGLADYEQYF
DNA: TGCGCCAGCAGCCCCGGACTAGCGGACTACGAGCAGTACTTC

J: TRBJ1-2
size: .
V: TRBV28
D: .
CDR3: CAGRSHLYGYTF
DNA: TGTGCCGGTAGGAGCCACCTCTATGGCTACACCTTC

J: TRBJ1-1
size: .
V: TRBV18
D: .
CDR3: CASSPPPVGGTEAFF
DNA: TGTGCCAGCTCACCTCCCCCCGTGGGGGGGACTGAAGCTTTCTTT

J: TRBJ1-1
size: few
V: TRBV5-4
D: TRBD1
CDR3: CASSVGTAAMNTEAFF
DNA: TGTGCCAGCAGCGTCGGGACAGCAGCGATGAACACTGAAGCTTTCTTT

J: TRBJ1-4
size: .
V: TRBV4-1
D: .
CDR3: CASSQLFPAANEKLFF
DNA: TGCGCCAGCAGCCAACTCTTCCCCGCAGCTAATGAAAAACTGTTTTTT

J: TRBJ1-5
size: .
V: TRBV28
D: .
CDR3: CACRVSSPNQPQHF
DNA: TGTGCCTGCCGGGTATCCAGTCCCAATCAGCCCCAGCATTTT

J: TRBJ2-3
size: .
V: TRBV11-2
D: .
CDR3: CASSPQRGTDTQYF
DNA: TGTGCCAGCAGCCCTCAGCGGGGCACAGATACGCAGTATTTT

J: TRBJ1-1
size: .
V: TRBV5-1
D: TRBD1
CDR3: CASSLVRTGGTEAFF
DNA: TGCGCCAGCAGCTTAGTTCGGACAGGGGGCACTGAAGCTTTCTTT

J: TRBJ1-1
size: .
V: TRBV6-2/TRBV6-3
D: .
CDR3: CASSWGVGEAFF
DNA: TGTGCCAGCAGTTGGGGGGTCGGTGAAGCTTTCTTT

J: TRBJ2-7
size: .
V: TRBV5-6
D: .
CDR3: CASSLATLSYEQYF
DNA: TGTGCCAGCAGCCTAGCTACACTTTCCTACGAGCAGTACTTC

J: TRBJ1-2
size: once
V: TRBV2
D: TRBD1
CDR3: CASSSTGTGFGYTF
DNA: TGTGCCAGCAGTTCTACCGGGACAGGGTTTGGCTACACCTTC

J: TRBJ2-6
size: .
V: TRBV7-9
D: TRBD1
CDR3: CASSLARDRVLSGANVLTF
DNA: TGTGCCAGCAGCTTAGCGAGGGACAGGGTCCTCTCTGGGGCCAACGTCCTGACTTTC

J: TRBJ1-6
size: .
V: TRBV6-5
D: TRBD1
CDR3: CASSTRTGGTRTLHF
DNA: TGTGCCAGCAGTACAAGGACAGGGGGGACAAGGACCCTCCACTTT

J: TRBJ2-3
size: .
V: TRBV4-3
D: TRBD2
CDR3: CASSQGWVAGSHLDTQYF
DNA: TGCGCCAGCAGCCAAGGGTGGGTAGCGGGGAGCCACTTAGATACGCAGTATTTT

J: TRBJ2-3
size: .
V: TRBV5-1
D: TRBD2
CDR3: CASKPLAGLSSTDTQYF
DNA: TGCGCCAGCAAGCCGTTAGCGGGCCTTTCTAGCACAGATACGCAGTATTTT

J: TRBJ2-7
size: .
V: TRBV7-9
D: TRBD1
CDR3: CASSLVRGLPYEQYF
DNA: TGTGCCAGCAGCTTAGTAAGGGGGCTTCCTTACGAGCAGTACTTC

J: TRBJ1-6
size: .
V: TRBV4-2
D: .
CDR3: CASSHLLTQAPDSPLHF
DNA: TGTGCCAGCAGCCATCTCCTGACACAGGCACCCGATTCACCCCTCCACTTT

J: TRBJ1-6
size: .
V: TRBV7-2
D: .
CDR3: CASSLTSGGPLHF
DNA: TGTGCCAGCAGCTTAACATCAGGAGGACCCCTCCACTTT

J: TRBJ1-2
size: .
V: TRBV5-1
D: .
CDR3: CASSFSGVGGGYTF
DNA: TGCGCCAGCAGCTTCAGTGGGGTGGGAGGTGGCTACACCTTC

J: TRBJ1-1
size: .
V: TRBV27
D: TRBD1
CDR3: CASSRDRGGNTEAFF
DNA: TGTGCCAGCTCTCGCGACAGGGGAGGGAACACTGAAGCTTTCTTT

J: TRBJ1-5
size: .
V: TRBV6-1
D: .
CDR3: CASSEGLAGSNQPQHF
DNA: TGTGCCAGCAGTGAAGGATTAGCGGGGAGCAATCAGCCCCAGCATTTT

J: TRBJ2-4
size: .
V: TRBV9
D: TRBD1
CDR3: CASSVGAGGTDIQYF
DNA: TGTGCCAGCAGCGTAGGCGCAGGGGGTACGGACATTCAGTACTTC

J: TRBJ2-7
size: .
V: TRBV5-1
D: .
CDR3: CASSGGLRDYEQYF
DNA: TGCGCCAGCAGCGGCGGATTGAGGGACTACGAGCAGTACTTC

J: TRBJ1-1
size: few
V: TRBV19
D: .
CDR3: CASSIPTQGAYAFF
DNA: TGTGCCAGTAGTATCCCGACGCAGGGTGCGTACGCTTTCTTT

J: TRBJ1-5
size: .
V: TRBV6-2/TRBV6-3
D: .
CDR3: CASSQERRQPQHF
DNA: TGTGCCAGCAGCCAAGAGCGGAGGCAGCCCCAGCATTTT

J: TRBJ2-1
size: .
V: TRBV5-1
D: .
CDR3: CASSLFQGNGAEQFF
DNA: TGCGCCAGCAGCTTGTTTCAGGGGAACGGCGCTGAGCAGTTCTTC

J: TRBJ1-6
size: .
V: TRBV11-2
D: .
CDR3: CASSSASSYNSPLHF
DNA: TGTGCCAGCAGCTCCGCGAGCTCCTATAATTCACCCCTCCACTTT

J: TRBJ2-7
size: once
V: TRBV18
D: .
CDR3: CASGDQWGRREYEQYF
DNA: TGTGCCAGCGGAGACCAGTGGGGACGGAGGGAGTACGAGCAGTACTTC

J: TRBJ1-1
size: .
V: TRBV18
D: .
CDR3: CASSPQSGGDSEAFF
DNA: TGTGCCAGCTCACCACAATCGGGGGGGGACTCTGAAGCTTTCTTT

J: TRBJ2-7
size: .
V: TRBV6-5
D: .
CDR3: CASSYTSGVLEQYF
DNA: TGTGCCAGCAGTTACACATCAGGGGTACTCGAGCAGTACTTC

J: TRBJ1-1
size: .
V: TRBV29-1
D: TRBD1
CDR3: CSARDRGNTEAFF
DNA: TGCAGCGCCCGGGACAGGGGGAACACTGAAGCTTTCTTT

J: TRBJ2-5
size: once
V: TRBV7-9
D: TRBD1
CDR3: CASRPPTGEETQYF
DNA: TGTGCCAGCAGACCACCGACAGGGGAAGAGACCCAGTACTTC

J: TRBJ2-7
size: .
V: TRBV4-2
D: .
CDR3: CASSQVLAVDEQYF
DNA: TGTGCCAGCAGCCAAGTACTAGCTGTAGACGAGCAGTACTTC

J: TRBJ1-6
size: .
V: TRBV29-1
D: .
CDR3: CSSSWQSSDNSPLHF
DNA: TGCAGCTCTAGCTGGCAGAGCTCGGATAATTCACCCCTCCACTTT

J: TRBJ2-5
size: .
V: TRBV7-2
D: TRBD2
CDR3: CASSSSSGGVETQYF
DNA: TGTGCCAGCAGCTCCTCCAGCGGGGGGGTCGAGACCCAGTACTTC

J: TRBJ2-1
size: .
V: TRBV10-3
D: TRBD2
CDR3: CAISRLAGEYNEQFF
DNA: TGTGCCATCAGTCGACTAGCGGGGGAATACAATGAGCAGTTCTTC

J: TRBJ1-2
size: .
V: TRBV19
D: .
CDR3: CASSRAGGYTF
DNA: TGTGCCAGTAGTAGAGCAGGGGGCTACACCTTC

J: TRBJ1-3
size: .
V: TRBV4-1
D: .
CDR3: CASSQGGFGNTIYF
DNA: TGCGCCAGCAGCCAGGGAGGATTCGGAAACACCATATATTTT

J: TRBJ2-5
size: once
V: TRBV3-1/TRBV3-2
D: .
CDR3: CASSPGLILEETQYF
DNA: TGTGCCAGCAGCCCGGGACTCATTTTGGAGGAGACCCAGTACTTC

J: TRBJ1-1
size: .
V: TRBV30
D: .
CDR3: CAWSGGYTEAFF
DNA: TGTGCCTGGAGTGGCGGGTACACTGAAGCTTTCTTT

J: TRBJ1-1
size: .
V: TRBV11-2
D: .
CDR3: CASSLDRTGQPEAFF
DNA: TGTGCCAGCAGCTTAGACCGTACTGGACAACCTGAAGCTTTCTTT

J: TRBJ1-1
size: .
V: TRBV12-3/TRBV12-4
D: .
CDR3: CASTLGAMEAFF
DNA: TGTGCCAGCACCTTGGGGGCTATGGAAGCTTTCTTT

J: TRBJ1-2
size: .
V: TRBV5-1
D: TRBD1
CDR3: CASSTGQGAWGYTF
DNA: TGCGCCAGCAGCACCGGACAGGGGGCCTGGGGCTACACCTTC

J: TRBJ1-6
size: .
V: TRBV27
D: .
CDR3: CATTRHLGGLDNSPLHF
DNA: TGTGCCACCACTAGACACCTCGGGGGGCTGGATAATTCACCCCTCCACTTT